The 2 T cell receptor beta chains given below trace back to one sample, sequenced in a study of blood T cells in healthy people across ages. With a J-beta primer mix and a sample-barcoded 5' primer, a second PCR ran about 7 to 12 cycles. TCRdb reanalysed the 5' RACE reads using MiXCR and keeps one entry per CDR3 protein. The data show about 640,000 distinct CDR3 sequences, about 30% seen once. The source material was blood. Receptor source: a woman older than 75 in good health.

This clonotype was counted a few times. The CDR3 loop is CASKGYLEQYF. In DNA form, the CDR3 reads TGTGCCTCCAAGGGGTACCTCGAGCAGTACTTC. V is TRBV6-1 and J is TRBJ2-7, with a weak D call TRBD1 (5 bases). V lost 11 bases, J lost 6 bases, and 14 bases lay in between. The CDR3 extends over 11 amino acids. In germline, CDR1 is MNHNS, CDR2 SASEGT.

This rearrangement joins TRBV27 to TRBJ1-1; D gene unclear. V dropped 2 bases and J dropped 6 bases, with 13 bases sitting between them. The CDR3 runs 14 residues. Germline V gene lookup returns CDR1 MNHEY and CDR2 SMNVEV (reference sequence). DNA for the CDR3: TGTGCCAGCAGTTTACTATTCGGTAACGCTGAAGCTTTCTTT. This codes for CASSLLFGNAEAFF.